The TCR beta chain described here comes from a study of shared clonotypes between healthy human individuals. Study-wide context: Donors consisted of two women and three men between 18 and 49. Overall study results and limits: Since donors were few, the genetic and exposure-history diversity represented was limited.

Germline assignment: CDR1 SGHDN and CDR2 FVKESK. The CDR3 loop spans 15 amino acids. Trimming took 4 bases from V and 0 from J, leaving 10 bases between them. The assay ran at deep level. The table came from immunoSEQ multiplex PCR; TCRdb's copy has only in-frame clones and leaves some out. The table has approximately 640,000 clones, 90% seen once. To note about this clone: Its specificity is not known.

The sequencing sample was made of memory CD8+ T cells from PBMCs. Subset in this sample: CD45RO+ cells pooled with CCR7-negative TemRA cells. This sequence originates from a man between 18 and 29 years old in good health. Some clones in this sample may be carry-over from other donors' samples. V gene TRBV14 combines with J gene TRBJ2-1; D is unclear. CDR3 residues: CASSLIQSSYNEQFF. The CDR3 DNA follows: TGTGCCAGCAGCCTCATACAGAGCTCCTACAATGAGCAGTTCTTC.